What follows are 20 T cell receptor beta chains derived from one specimen sequenced in a study of blood T cell repertoires in COVID-19. Assay: immunoSEQ multiplex PCR; the TCRdb copy retains only in-frame clones and omits some. The data hold about 34,000 clones, with 80% observed a single time. Sequencing used peripheral blood. Receptors were obtained from an older woman with acute or convalescent COVID-19.

The chain carries TRBV5-1 and TRBJ2-1, with TRBD2 identical over 11 bases. The CDR3 is 15 amino acids. Losses at the gene ends were 1 base for V and 7 bases for J; bases not matched to a gene: 4. Germline CDR1 reads SGHRS; CDR2 reads YFSETQ. The CDR3 bases are TGCGCCAGCAGCTTGACTAGCGGGGGTTGGAATGAGCAGTTCTTC. It codes for CASSLTSGGWNEQFF.

This clone was counted only a few times. This chain connects TRBV11-2 to TRBJ2-5; TRBD2 aligns across 7 bases. J lost 5 bases, V lost 5 bases, and 11 bases had no gene match. Germline values: CDR1 SGHAT, CDR2 FQNNGV. The CDR3 is 15 amino acids. For the CDR3, the DNA is TGTGCCAGCAGCCCAGGGACTACCTCGTGGGAGACCCAGTACTTC. Encoded protein: CASSPGTTSWETQYF.

This clone was found a few times. J is TRBJ2-5 and V is TRBV5-1; TRBD2 is a possible D gene (6 bases). Germline CDR1 SGHRS, CDR2 YFSETQ. The CDR3 consists of 15 residues. The ends were cut back, 4 bases at V and 1 base at J, with 14 bases in the middle. CDR3 amino acids: CASSKGSGRQETQYF. The DNA for the CDR3 is TGCGCCAGCAGCAAGGGTAGCGGTCGCCAAGAGACCCAGTACTTC.

The chain is built from TRBV6-1 and TRBJ1-3; D is unclear. This CDR3 contains 12 residues. CDR1 and CDR2 (germline): MNHNS, SASEGT. The ends were cut back, 7 bases at V and 9 bases at J, with 13 bases in the middle. The CDR3 here is CASTLPGITIYF. Written as DNA, the CDR3 is TGTGCCAGCACCCTCCCGGGGATCACCATATATTTT.

This clone was detected only a few times. This sequence joins TRBV11-3 and TRBJ1-1, with 7 bases that match TRBD1. Germline trimming cut 8 bases from V and 4 bases from J; bases unmatched to any gene: 10. Germline loops: CDR1 SGHNT, CDR2 YENEEA. There are 14 residues in the CDR3. CDR3 sequence: CASSQQGSSTEAFF. The CDR3 DNA reads TGTGCCAGCTCCCAACAGGGGTCGAGCACTGAAGCTTTCTTT.

J is TRBJ1-4 and V is TRBV6-5, with a weak D call TRBD1 (6 bases). From germline, CDR1 is MNHEY and CDR2 SVGAGI. Trimming stripped 10 bases from V and 6 bases from J, with 12 bases between. The CDR3 covers 12 residues. This CDR3 reads CATHSGDEKLFF. For the CDR3, the DNA is TGTGCCACCCACTCAGGGGATGAAAAACTGTTTTTT.

Details on this clone: The junction shows a germline mismatch at one end, possibly a read error. This chain joins TRBV18 and TRBJ1-1, with TRBD1 identical over 7 bases. There are 16 residues in the CDR3. Germline V gene lookup returns CDR1 KGHSH and CDR2 LQKENI. The CDR3, as DNA: TGTGCCAGCTCCCCACAGGGGCCGGAGTGGTTGGCTGAAGCTTTCTTT. It is translated as CASSPQGPEWLAEAFF.

The J gene is TRBJ1-2, the V gene TRBV3-1 (or the pseudogene TRBV3-2); D uncertain. Trimming cost V 2 bases and J 3 bases, with 7 bases left between them. There are 13 residues in the CDR3. Germline lookup yields CDR1 LGHDT and CDR2 YNNKEL (reference sequence). CDR3 sequence (DNA): TGTGCCAGCAGCCAACAACAAGACTATGGCTACACCTTC. It is translated as CASSQQQDYGYTF.

The J gene is TRBJ1-1, the V gene TRBV11-2; a weak D match, TRBD1 (6 bases). The CDR3 contains 19 residues. CDR1 is SGHAT, CDR2 FQNNGV, per germline. Trimming cost V 6 bases and J 0 bases, with 26 bases left between them. CDR3 DNA: TGTGCCAGCAGTCCAGGGCCCCCGGACAGAGCTCTAATGAACACTGAAGCTTTCTTT. It codes for CASSPGPPDRALMNTEAFF.

This rearrangement joins TRBV25-1 to TRBJ1-4, with 11 bases lining up with TRBD1. This CDR3 is built from 13 residues. CDR1 and CDR2 (germline): MGHDK, SYGVNS. Unmatched junction bases numbered 2, after V lost 6 bases and J lost 8 bases. CDR3 residues: CASRGQGDEKLFF. The DNA for the CDR3 is TGTGCCAGCAGGGGACAGGGGGACGAAAAACTGTTTTTT.

Turning to this clone: The identical CDR3 is also encoded by other nucleotide sequences in the sample. The chain is built from TRBV18 and TRBJ1-2; D gene uncertain. CDR1 KGHSH and CDR2 LQKENI come from the germline V gene. This CDR3 region has 13 residues. V lost 6 bases to trimming and J lost 1 base, with 9 bases between them. Written as DNA, the CDR3 is TGTGCCAGCTCGCCAGCAGATAACTATGGCTACACCTTC. Protein: CASSPADNYGYTF.

The sample holds one count of this clone. The rearrangement joins TRBV6-2 or TRBV6-3 to TRBJ2-2; unclear D gene. The CDR3 is made up of 13 amino acids. Trimming shortened V by 6 bases and J by 5 bases, and 10 bases separated the two germline ends. In germline, CDR1 is MNHEY, CDR2 SVGEGT. This CDR3 is CASSPILTGELFF. In DNA, the CDR3 is TGTGCCAGCAGCCCAATCCTGACCGGGGAGCTGTTTTTT.

This chain uses TRBV5-4 with TRBJ2-1, with D tentatively TRBD2 (6 bases). The CDR3 has 17 amino acids. CDR1 SGHNT and CDR2 YYREEE come from the germline V gene (reference sequence). The V end lost 5 bases, the J end lost 1 base, and 19 bases lay between the germline ends. CDR3 protein: CASRPRGSEISYNEQFF. CDR3 sequence (DNA): TGTGCCAGCAGACCCCGGGGGAGCGAGATATCCTACAATGAGCAGTTCTTC.

In DNA, the CDR3 is TGTGCCAGCAGTGACTGGGGGGGCACTGAAGCTTTCTTT. This codes for CASSDWGGTEAFF. The chain employs TRBV6-6 and TRBJ1-1; a possible D gene is TRBD1 (5 bases). There are 13 residues in the CDR3. From germline, CDR1 is MNHNY and CDR2 SVGAGI (reference sequence). Deletions cut 5 bases from V and 4 bases from J, with 11 bases between.

The chain links TRBV7-2 to TRBJ1-6; D may be TRBD1 (6 bases). The V and J ends lost 1 base and 8 bases respectively, with 15 bases between them. In germline, CDR1 is SGHTA, CDR2 FQGNSA. CDR3 size: 16 residues. CDR3 region: CASSLGQGRVDSPLHF. In DNA form, the CDR3 reads TGTGCCAGCAGCTTAGGGCAGGGGCGCGTCGATTCACCCCTCCACTTT. The whole variable domain, filled in from reference TRBV7-2 and TRBJ1-6, reads GAGVSQSPSNKVTEKGKDVELRCDPISGHTALYWYRQSLGQGLEFLIYFQGNSAPDKSGLPSDRFSAERTGGSVSTLTIQRTQQEDSAVYLCASSLGQGRVDSPLHFGNGTRLTVT.

The CDR3 DNA sequence: TGTGCCAGCAGGTTCCCAGGGAACTATGGCTACACCTTC. Its translation: CASRFPGNYGYTF. This chain links TRBV6-5 with TRBJ1-2; tentative D call: TRBD1 (5 bases). Germline lookup yields CDR1 MNHEY and CDR2 SVGAGI. The CDR3 totals 13 residues. Trimming pared 6 bases from V and 2 bases from J, leaving 10 bases between.

The V and J genes are TRBV3-1 (or the pseudogene TRBV3-2) and TRBJ2-5; no clear D. Deletions cut 0 bases from V and 1 base from J, with 9 bases between. Germline V gene lookup returns CDR1 LGHDT and CDR2 YNNKEL (reference sequence). The CDR3 contains 15 residues. The CDR3 DNA follows: TGTGCCAGCAGCCAAGAGGTCCACAGCCAAGAGACCCAGTACTTC. Amino acids: CASSQEVHSQETQYF.

The chain is built from TRBV21-1 and TRBJ2-7; TRBD1 is the table's D call and was not checked against the DNA. TRBV21-1 is annotated as a pseudogene. The CDR3 extends over 16 amino acids. The CDR3 loop is CASSKWTGDYSYEQYF. CDR3 nucleotide sequence: TGTGCCAGCAGCAAATGGACAGGGGATTACTCCTACGAGCAGTACTTC.

The chain is built from TRBV7-2 and TRBJ1-2; 8 bases fit TRBD1. With V trimmed by 6 bases and J by 0 bases, 6 bases remained unmatched. Germline V gives CDR1 SGHTA, CDR2 FQGNSA. The CDR3 covers 15 residues. The CDR3 DNA sequence: TGTGCCAGCAGACAGACAGGGGAGGCTAACTATGGCTACACCTTC. Translated, it gives CASRQTGEANYGYTF.

This clone was seen once. The rearrangement links TRBV19 to TRBJ2-3; TRBD2 matches at 8 bases. V shed 6 bases, J shed 5 bases, and the junction held 10 bases outside the gene matches. CDR1 and CDR2 from the germline V gene are LNHDA and SQIVND (reference sequence). The CDR3 has 15 residues. CDR3 in amino acids: CASSRSLAERDTQYF. The DNA for the CDR3 is TGTGCCAGTAGCCGCTCACTAGCGGAAAGAGATACGCAGTATTTT. The complete variable domain, with remaining parts taken from reference TRBV19 and TRBJ2-3, reads DGGITQSPKYLFRKEGQNVTLSCEQNLNHDAMYWYRQDPGQGLRLIYYSQIVNDFQKGDIAEGYSVSREKKESFPLTVTSAQKNPTAFYLCASSRSLAERDTQYFGPGTRLTVL.